The 20 T cell receptor beta chains below were found in one sample sequenced in a study of OX40 agonist ivuxolimab in advanced cancers. Profiling relied on immunoSEQ multiplex PCR, and the TCRdb table lists in-frame clones only, not all of them. The data hold roughly 13,000 clones, with over 85% observed a single time. This sample comprised CD4+ or CD8+ T cells sorted from blood, obtained in a trial of the OX40 agonist ivuxolimab. The receptors come from an adult with an advanced solid tumor such as melanoma, head and neck, liver or kidney cancer.

This chain links TRBV6-6 with TRBJ2-1; D not resolved. This CDR3 has 13 residues. V lost 2 bases and J 6 bases, leaving 8 bases between the germline ends. From germline, CDR1 is MNHNY and CDR2 SVGAGI (reference sequence). In DNA form, the CDR3 reads TGTGCCAGCAGTTACGGACCAATCAATGAGCAGTTCTTC. Translation gives CASSYGPINEQFF.

This clone was seen more than once but under ten times. V usage is TRBV7-3 and J usage is TRBJ1-1; TRBD1 matches at 8 bases. After removal of 5 bases from V and 3 bases from J, the junction contained 5 bases not matched to a gene. Germline assignment: CDR1 SGHTA and CDR2 FQGTGA. The CDR3 sequence is 14 residues long. The CDR3 sequence: CASSKTGEDTEAFF. The DNA for the CDR3 is TGTGCCAGCAGCAAGACAGGGGAGGACACTGAAGCTTTCTTT.

This chain connects TRBV7-2 to TRBJ2-1; D ambiguous. The germline V gene has CDR1 SGHTA and CDR2 FQGNSA. V was shortened by 5 bases and J by 5 bases, with 10 bases between the two germline ends. There are 13 residues in the CDR3. This CDR3 is CASSPPNHNEQFF. The CDR3 DNA reads as TGTGCCAGCAGCCCCCCGAACCACAATGAGCAGTTCTTC. Full variable domain (rest looked up from reference TRBV7-2 and TRBJ2-1): GAGVSQSPSNKVTEKGKDVELRCDPISGHTALYWYRQSLGQGLEFLIYFQGNSAPDKSGLPSDRFSAERTGGSVSTLTIQRTQQEDSAVYLCASSPPNHNEQFFGPGTRLTVL.

V is TRBV29-1 and J is TRBJ1-1; possible D gene TRBD1, 5 bases. CDR3 length: 13 residues. V lost 5 bases and J lost 1, with 11 bases in between. Germline values: CDR1 SQVTM, CDR2 ANQGSEA. The CDR3 here is CSVPGTGNTEAFF. CDR3 coding DNA: TGCAGCGTTCCCGGGACGGGGAACACTGAAGCTTTCTTT.

The V call is TRBV27, the J call TRBJ2-3; D is unclear. The length of the CDR3 is 14 residues. With 3 bases removed from V and 2 bases from J, the gap between germline ends came to 9 bases. CDR1 is MNHEY, CDR2 SMNVEV, per germline (reference sequence). CDR3 sequence (DNA): TGTGCCAGCAGTTTTTTGACTGCCACAGATACGCAGTATTTT. It encodes CASSFLTATDTQYF.

The chain joins TRBV4-1 to TRBJ2-3, with D possibly called TRBD1 or TRBD2 (6 bases each). Germline lookup yields CDR1 MGHRA and CDR2 YSYEKL. The length of the CDR3 is 16 residues. The ends were cut back, 0 bases at V and 1 base at J, with 11 bases in the middle. DNA of the CDR3: TGCGCCAGCAGCCAAGACGGGGGCGGGGGCACAGATACGCAGTATTTT. Its protein is CASSQDGGGGTDTQYF.

The chain carries TRBV9 and TRBJ2-5; 10 bases match TRBD2. The last part of the DNA fits TRBJ2-7 better; the J call may be wrong. The CDR3 is 15 residues long. Germline-derived CDR1 and CDR2 are SGDLS and YYNGEE. CDR3 loop: CASSVASGSLHEQYF. For the CDR3, the DNA is TGTGCCAGCAGCGTTGCTAGCGGGAGTTTGCACGAGCAGTACTTC.

This chain connects TRBV28 to TRBJ2-1; 13 bases are a match to TRBD2. This CDR3 has 17 amino acids. V was pared by 5 bases and J by 4 bases, with 8 bases of the junction left unmatched. Germline CDR1 and CDR2: MDHEN and SYDVKM. CDR3 bases: TGTGCCAGCAGTCTTGGACTAGCGGGAGCATTATACAATGAGCAGTTCTTC. It yields the protein CASSLGLAGALYNEQFF.

J is TRBJ2-6 and V is TRBV28; D is perhaps TRBD1 or TRBD2 (5 bases each). The CDR3 extends over 16 amino acids. CDR1 and CDR2 (germline): MDHEN, SYDVKM. Trimming left V 4 bases short and J 0 bases short, with 10 bases between. The CDR3 here is CASSSGTLSGANVLTF. The DNA of the CDR3 is TGTGCCAGCAGTTCCGGGACCCTCTCTGGGGCCAACGTCCTGACTTTC.

V and J are TRBV15 and TRBJ2-1; 11 nucleotides align to TRBD2. J lost 7 bases, V lost 2 bases, and 7 bases had no gene match. CDR1 is LNHNV and CDR2 is YYDKDF in the germline V gene (reference sequence). The CDR3 sequence is 16 residues long. The CDR3 loop reads CATSRLAGGRDNEQFF. In nucleotides, the CDR3 is TGTGCCACCAGCAGACTAGCGGGAGGACGGGATAATGAGCAGTTCTTC.

The J gene is TRBJ1-3, the V gene TRBV15, with D hard to call. V lost 0 bases and J lost 4, with 10 bases in between. CDR3 length equals 15 residues. Germline lookup yields CDR1 LNHNV and CDR2 YYDKDF (reference sequence). The CDR3 spells CATSRETSWGNTIYF. CDR3 sequence (DNA): TGTGCCACCAGCAGAGAAACAAGTTGGGGAAACACCATATATTTT.

This clone appeared a single time. J is TRBJ2-3 and V is TRBV9; D remains ambiguous. The CDR3 extends over 12 amino acids. From germline, CDR1 is SGDLS and CDR2 YYNGEE. The ends were cut back, 4 bases at V and 0 bases at J, with 3 bases in the middle. The CDR3 DNA is TGTGCCAGCAGCTTGAGCACAGATACGCAGTATTTT. The encoded protein is CASSLSTDTQYF.

This chain links TRBV28 with TRBJ2-1, with D unclear. The CDR3 runs to 10 residues. Trimming removed 3 bases at V and 6 bases at J, with 0 bases between. Germline loops: CDR1 MDHEN, CDR2 SYDVKM. CDR3 nucleotides: TGTGCCAGCAGTTTCAATGAGCAGTTCTTC. Translated: CASSFNEQFF.

This chain joins TRBV28 and TRBJ1-1, with 9 bases lining up with TRBD1. The ends lost 6 bases at V and 6 bases at J; junction bases unmatched: 5. This CDR3 contains 13 residues. The germline V gene has CDR1 MDHEN and CDR2 SYDVKM. The CDR3 protein is CASRTGQGAEAFF. The CDR3 DNA reads as TGTGCCAGCAGAACGGGACAGGGCGCTGAAGCTTTCTTT.

The chain recombines TRBV27 with TRBJ1-6, with 7 bases aligning to TRBD1. This CDR3 spans 14 amino acids. CDR1 MNHEY and CDR2 SMNVEV come from the germline V gene (reference sequence). Unmatched junction bases numbered 2, after V lost 4 bases and J lost 5 bases. CDR3 bases: TGTGCCAGCAGTTGGGGGACAGATAATTCACCCCTCCACTTT. Translating it yields CASSWGTDNSPLHF.

This sequence joins TRBV19 and TRBJ2-2; TRBD2 agrees at 15 bases. This CDR3 comprises 18 residues. J was trimmed by 3 bases and V by 6 bases; bases with no gene match: 8. Germline CDR1 LNHDA, CDR2 SQIVND (reference sequence). The CDR3 DNA follows: TGTGCCAGTAGCGGCGGACTAGCGGGAGGGCTAGACACCGGGGAGCTGTTTTTT. Translating gives CASSGGLAGGLDTGELFF.

The V and J genes are TRBV11-1 and TRBJ1-1; the D is unclear. V lost 3 bases and J lost 1, with 6 bases in between. CDR3 length: 13 residues. The germline gives CDR1 SGHAT, CDR2 FQDESV (reference sequence). The CDR3 loop reads CASSLGWNTEAFF. Here the CDR3 DNA reads TGTGCCAGCAGCTTGGGCTGGAACACTGAAGCTTTCTTT. Full variable domain (rest looked up from reference TRBV11-1 and TRBJ1-1): EAEVAQSPRYKITEKSQAVAFWCDPISGHATLYWYRQILGQGPELLVQFQDESVVDDSQLPKDRFSAERLKGVDSTLKIQPAELGDSAMYLCASSLGWNTEAFFGQGTRLTVV.

The J gene is TRBJ2-7, the V gene TRBV6-5; TRBD1 matches at 8 bases. The CDR3 totals 16 residues. J was trimmed by 0 bases and V by 0 bases; bases with no gene match: 4. Germline V gene sequence: CDR1 MNHEY, CDR2 SVGAGI. This CDR3 reads CASSYSRTGSSYEQYF. The CDR3 nucleotides are TGTGCCAGCAGTTACTCGAGGACAGGGAGCTCCTACGAGCAGTACTTC.

The V call is TRBV2, the J call TRBJ2-1; tentatively, D is TRBD2 (5 bases). CDR1 is SNHLY, CDR2 FYNNEI, per germline. V shed 11 bases and J shed 1 base, with 15 bases lying between them. This CDR3 comprises 14 residues. The CDR3 DNA sequence: TGTGCCGGGATACCGGACTGGTCCTACAATGAGCAGTTCTTC. Translated: CAGIPDWSYNEQFF.

The chain recombines TRBV2 with TRBJ2-2, with TRBD1 matching over 9 bases. The germline V gene encodes CDR1 SNHLY and CDR2 FYNNEI. The length of the CDR3 is 15 residues. V shed 6 bases, J shed 5 bases, and the junction held 7 bases outside the gene matches. The CDR3 sequence: CASRAGTGTTGELFF. CDR3 in DNA: TGTGCCAGCAGGGCCGGGACAGGGACAACCGGGGAGCTGTTTTTT.